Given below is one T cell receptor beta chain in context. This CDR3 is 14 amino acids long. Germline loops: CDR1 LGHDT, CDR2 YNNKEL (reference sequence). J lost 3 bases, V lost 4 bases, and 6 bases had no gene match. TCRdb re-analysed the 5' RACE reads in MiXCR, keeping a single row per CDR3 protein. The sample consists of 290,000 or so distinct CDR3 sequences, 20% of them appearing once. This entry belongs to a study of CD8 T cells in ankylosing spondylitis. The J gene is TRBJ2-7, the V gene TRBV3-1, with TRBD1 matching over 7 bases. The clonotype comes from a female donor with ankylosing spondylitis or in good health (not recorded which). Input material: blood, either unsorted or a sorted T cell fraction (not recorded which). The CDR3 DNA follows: TGTGCCAGCAGCCCCCGGACAGGATACTACGAGCAGTACTTC. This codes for CASSPRTGYYEQYF.